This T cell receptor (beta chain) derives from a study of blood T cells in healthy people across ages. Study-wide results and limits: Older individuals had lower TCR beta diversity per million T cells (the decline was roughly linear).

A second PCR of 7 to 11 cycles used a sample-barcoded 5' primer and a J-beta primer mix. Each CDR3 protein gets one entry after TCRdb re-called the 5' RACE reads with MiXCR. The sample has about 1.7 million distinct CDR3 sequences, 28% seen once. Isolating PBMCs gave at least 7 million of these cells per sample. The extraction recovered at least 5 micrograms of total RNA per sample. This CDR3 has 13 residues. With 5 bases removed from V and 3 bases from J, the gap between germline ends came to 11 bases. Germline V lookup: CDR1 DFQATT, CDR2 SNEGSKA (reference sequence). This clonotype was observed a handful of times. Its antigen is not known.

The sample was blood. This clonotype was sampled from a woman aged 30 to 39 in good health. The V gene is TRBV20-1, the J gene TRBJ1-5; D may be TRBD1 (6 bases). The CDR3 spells CSAVTGFNQPQHF. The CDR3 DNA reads TGCAGTGCTGTAACAGGGTTCAATCAGCCCCAGCATTTT.